Each of the 3 T cell receptor beta chains below was sequenced from the same sample in a study of cytomegalovirus exposure and HLA in healthy donors. The PCR ran on 60 Vbeta and 13 Jbeta primers. Sequencing used immunoSEQ multiplex PCR; TCRdb keeps in-frame clones, though not all of them. The sample lists 100,000 to 150,000 clones, approximately 80% occurring once. Sequenced input: PBMCs. The receptors stem from a man between 18 and 29 years old in good health and CMV-seronegative.

The V call is TRBV9, the J call TRBJ1-2; D perhaps matches TRBD1 (5 bases). The germline V and J ends were trimmed by 10 bases and 4 bases, with 14 bases remaining between them. Germline CDR1 reads SGDLS; CDR2 reads YYNGEE. CDR3 length: 12 residues. The chain's CDR3 is CASRDRIYGYTF. The CDR3 DNA reads TGTGCCTCACGAGACAGAATCTATGGCTACACCTTC.

This clone was recorded a few times. This chain connects TRBV20-1 to TRBJ1-2; D gene ambiguous. The CDR3 totals 11 residues. Trimming pared 4 bases from V and 7 bases from J, leaving 10 bases between. Germline V gene data show CDR1 as DFQATT and CDR2 as SNEGSKA (reference sequence). CDR3 nucleotide sequence: TGCAGTGCTACCAGGTTCGCTGGCTACACCTTC. The encoded protein is CSATRFAGYTF.

The chain combines TRBV7-2 with TRBJ1-1, with 10 nucleotides matching TRBD1. The CDR3 loop spans 15 amino acids. The V gene's germline CDR1 is SGHTA and CDR2 FQGNSA. The V segment lost 5 bases and the J segment 5 bases; nucleotides outside the gene matches: 8. The CDR3 sequence: CASSERQGAGTEAFF. The CDR3 DNA reads as TGTGCCAGCAGCGAGAGACAGGGGGCTGGTACTGAAGCTTTCTTT.